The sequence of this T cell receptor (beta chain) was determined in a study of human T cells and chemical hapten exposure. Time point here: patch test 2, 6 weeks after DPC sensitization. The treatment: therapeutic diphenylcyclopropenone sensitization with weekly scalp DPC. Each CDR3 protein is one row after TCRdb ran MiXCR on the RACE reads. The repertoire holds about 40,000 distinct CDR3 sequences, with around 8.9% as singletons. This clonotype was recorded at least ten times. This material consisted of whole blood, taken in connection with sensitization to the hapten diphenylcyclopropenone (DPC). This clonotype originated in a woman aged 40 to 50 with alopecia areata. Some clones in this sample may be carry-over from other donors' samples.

In DNA, the CDR3 is TGCGCCAGCAGCCAAGAGGGGGAGGGGGTTCAGCCCCAGCATTTT. Translated, it gives CASSQEGEGVQPQHF. The rearrangement links TRBV4-1 to TRBJ1-5; weak D call: TRBD1 (6 bases). Germline values: CDR1 MGHRA, CDR2 YSYEKL. This CDR3 spans 15 amino acids. Trimming removed 0 bases from V and 6 bases from J, with 12 bases in between.